These 31 T cell receptor beta chains were all obtained from the same sample, sequenced in a study of lymphopenia after photon versus proton radiotherapy. Data came from immunoSEQ multiplex PCR; TCRdb stores just in-frame clones and leaves some out. Among more than 11,000 clones, 82% were seen once, and the ten largest hold 27%. Here the sequenced sample was peripheral blood, taken from a patient treated with photon-based radiotherapy. Receptors originate from a man aged 45-65 years with gastric cancer.

The V gene is TRBV19, the J gene TRBJ1-3; 8 nucleotides match TRBD1. The germline CDR1 and CDR2 sequences are LNHDA and SQIVND (reference sequence). With V trimmed by 6 bases and J by 0 bases, 4 bases remained unmatched. The CDR3 consists of 15 residues. This chain's CDR3 is CASRRTGNSGNTIYF. In nucleotides, the CDR3 is TGTGCCAGTAGAAGGACAGGGAACTCTGGAAACACCATATATTTT.

The J gene is TRBJ1-1, the V gene TRBV7-2; D gene uncertain. V lost 3 bases and J 2 bases, leaving 10 bases between the germline ends. The germline V gene has CDR1 SGHTA and CDR2 FQGNSA. This CDR3 contains 14 residues. Here the CDR3 DNA reads TGTGCCAGCAGCTTTCGGGGTTTCAACACTGAAGCTTTCTTT. Its translation: CASSFRGFNTEAFF.

V and J are TRBV11-3 and TRBJ2-3; D may correspond to TRBD1 or TRBD2 (5 bases each). Deletions cut 5 bases from V and 0 bases from J, with 12 bases between. Germline loops: CDR1 SGHNT, CDR2 YENEEA. CDR3 length: 15 amino acids. The CDR3 loop reads CASSLGTASTDTQYF. CDR3 bases: TGTGCCAGCAGCCTAGGGACGGCTAGCACAGATACGCAGTATTTT.

This clone was picked up a small number of times. Here the CDR3 reads CSAQGDGYNEQFF. The CDR3 region has the DNA TGCAGCGCCCAGGGGGACGGGTACAATGAGCAGTTCTTC. The chain is built from TRBV29-1 and TRBJ2-1, with 7 bases fitting TRBD1. The J segment lost 4 bases and the V segment lost 7 bases, leaving 7 bases of the junction unmatched. The CDR3 has 13 amino acids. Germline V CDR1 and CDR2: SQVTM, ANQGSEA.

The chain has TRBV19 and TRBJ2-1, with 9 bases matching TRBD2. Trimming at V came to 4 bases and at J to 2 bases, leaving 0 bases not matched to a gene. From germline, CDR1 is LNHDA and CDR2 SQIVND (reference sequence). The CDR3 contains 14 residues. The CDR3 here is CASSSGGAYNEQFF. CDR3 in DNA: TGTGCCAGTAGTAGCGGGGGGGCCTACAATGAGCAGTTCTTC. The variable domain in full, with the rest retrieved from reference TRBV19 and TRBJ2-1, is DGGITQSPKYLFRKEGQNVTLSCEQNLNHDAMYWYRQDPGQGLRLIYYSQIVNDFQKGDIAEGYSVSREKKESFPLTVTSAQKNPTAFYLCASSSGGAYNEQFFGPGTRLTVL.

The chain links TRBV5-1 to TRBJ1-1, with D possibly TRBD1 on 6 matching bases. The CDR3 runs to 13 residues. The germline CDR1 and CDR2 sequences are SGHRS and YFSETQ. Trimming shortened V by 1 base and J by 10 bases, and 14 bases separated the two germline ends. CDR3 nucleotide sequence: TGCGCCAGCAGCTTGCCGGGGGCGCCGGGAGCTTTCTTT. Translated, it gives CASSLPGAPGAFF.

In DNA form, the CDR3 reads TGCGCCAGCAGCTTGGTCGGGTTTGAGCAGTTCTTC. Protein: CASSLVGFEQFF. This chain connects TRBV5-1 to TRBJ2-1; D is undetermined. V was trimmed by 0 bases and J by 9 bases, leaving 7 bases between them. Germline assignment: CDR1 SGHRS and CDR2 YFSETQ. The CDR3 contains 12 residues. Drawing the rest from reference TRBV5-1 and TRBJ2-1, the complete variable domain is KAGVTQTPRYLIKTRGQQVTLSCSPISGHRSVSWYQQTPGQGLQFLFEYFSETQRNKGNFPGRFSGRQFSNSRSEMNVSTLELGDSALYLCASSLVGFEQFFGPGTRLTVL.

V gene TRBV14 combines with J gene TRBJ2-7; D tentatively reads TRBD1 or TRBD2 (5 bases each). The CDR3 contains 12 residues. Trimming pared 3 bases from V and 8 bases from J, leaving 11 bases between. Germline loops: CDR1 SGHDN, CDR2 FVKESK. CDR3 bases: TGTGCCAGCAGCCAGGGACGGGCTAAGCAGTACTTC. Translating it yields CASSQGRAKQYF.

The chain combines TRBV4-3 with TRBJ2-5; no clear D. V was pared by 3 bases and J by 0 bases, with 5 bases between. The CDR3 is 13 amino acids. CDR1 is LGHNA, CDR2 YSLEER, per germline. CDR3 sequence reads: CASSHTDQETQYF. DNA for the CDR3: TGCGCCAGCAGCCACACGGACCAAGAGACCCAGTACTTC.

This clone was detected a few times. The chain combines TRBV5-1 with TRBJ2-7; possibly TRBD1 or TRBD2 for D (5 bases each). The CDR3 sequence is 14 residues long. Germline V gives CDR1 SGHRS, CDR2 YFSETQ. Trimming stripped 9 bases from V and 0 bases from J, with 16 bases between. CDR3 sequence reads: CANTPGPSSYEQYV. The DNA of the CDR3 is TGCGCCAACACTCCGGGGCCAAGCTCCTACGAGCAGTACGTC.

This clone was detected once. The DNA for the CDR3 is TGTGCCAGCAGCTTAAGTGTGCACGAGCAGTACTTC. This gives the protein CASSLSVHEQYF. The rearrangement uses TRBV7-2 and TRBJ2-7, with D unresolved. Germline V gene data show CDR1 as SGHTA and CDR2 as FQGNSA. The CDR3 sequence is 12 residues long. Deletions cut 2 bases from V and 5 bases from J, with 7 bases between. Full variable domain (remainder filled in from reference TRBV7-2 and TRBJ2-7): GAGVSQSPSNKVTEKGKDVELRCDPISGHTALYWYRQSLGQGLEFLIYFQGNSAPDKSGLPSDRFSAERTGGSVSTLTIQRTQQEDSAVYLCASSLSVHEQYFGPGTRLTVT.

This clone came up a few times. The chain links TRBV11-2 to TRBJ2-2, with 11 bases fitting TRBD2. J lost 3 bases, V lost 5 bases, and 11 bases had no gene match. The CDR3 has 18 amino acids. Germline values: CDR1 SGHAT, CDR2 FQNNGV. This CDR3 is CASSPFLAGGPDTGELFF. CDR3 DNA: TGTGCCAGCAGCCCCTTCCTAGCGGGGGGTCCGGACACCGGGGAGCTGTTTTTT. Using reference TRBV11-2 and TRBJ2-2 for the parts outside the CDR3, the full variable domain is EAGVAQSPRYKIIEKRQSVAFWCNPISGHATLYWYQQILGQGPKLLIQFQNNGVVDDSQLPKDRFSAERLKGVDSTLKIQPAKLEDSAVYLCASSPFLAGGPDTGELFFGEGSRLTVL.

The chain employs TRBV12-5 and TRBJ2-2; D is perhaps TRBD1 (5 bases). Germline V gives CDR1 LGHNT, CDR2 FRNRAP. V was shortened by 0 bases and J by 2 bases, with 19 bases between the two germline ends. The CDR3 covers 19 residues. CDR3 in amino acids: CASGLVSFRGTGNTGELFF. The CDR3 region has the DNA TGTGCTAGTGGTTTGGTATCGTTTCGTGGAACAGGAAACACCGGGGAGCTGTTTTTT.

CDR3 sequence: CASYPAGGKSEQYF. As DNA, the CDR3 is TGTGCCAGCTACCCGGCAGGGGGAAAATCCGAGCAGTACTTC. The chain links TRBV5-6 to TRBJ2-7; TRBD1 agrees at 7 bases. CDR3 length: 14 amino acids. Germline CDR1 reads SGHDT; CDR2 reads YYEEEE. The J segment lost 6 bases and the V segment lost 7 bases, leaving 13 bases of the junction unmatched.

The V call is TRBV13, the J call TRBJ2-7; tentatively, D is TRBD2 (5 bases). Germline V CDR1 and CDR2: PRHDT, FYEKMQ (reference sequence). The CDR3 consists of 12 residues. V dropped 5 bases and J dropped 1 base, with 6 bases sitting between them. CDR3 protein: CASSRRSYEQYF. CDR3 coding DNA: TGTGCCAGCAGCCGGAGGTCCTACGAGCAGTACTTC.

The chain combines TRBV18 with TRBJ2-1, with 8 bases fitting TRBD1. CDR1 and CDR2 (germline): KGHSH, LQKENI. V shed 2 bases and J 4 bases; nucleotides not matched to a gene: 4. This CDR3 has 15 residues. The CDR3 loop reads CASSPGDRFYNEQFF. CDR3 in DNA: TGTGCCAGCTCACCAGGGGACAGGTTTTACAATGAGCAGTTCTTC.

This clone was picked up a small number of times. The CDR3 sequence: CASSLDVRNWTVYEQYV. Here the CDR3 DNA reads TGTGCCAGCAGCTTAGACGTCCGAAACTGGACGGTTTACGAGCAGTACGTC. V gene TRBV7-9 combines with J gene TRBJ2-7; no clear D gene. Germline assignment: CDR1 SEHNR and CDR2 FQNEAQ (reference sequence). The CDR3 runs 17 residues. Deletions cut 1 base from V and 4 bases from J, with 20 bases between.

The J gene is TRBJ1-1, the V gene TRBV6-6; D is uncertain. The CDR3 runs 13 residues. The V and J ends lost 6 bases and 4 bases respectively, with 12 bases between them. CDR1 is MNHNY and CDR2 is SVGAGI in the germline V gene (reference sequence). Here the CDR3 reads CASSPVGSTEAFF. Here the CDR3 DNA reads TGTGCCAGCAGCCCGGTCGGTAGCACTGAAGCTTTCTTT.

The CDR3 protein is CASSRALSTQETQYF. DNA of the CDR3: TGCGCCAGCAGCCGGGCCCTTAGCACGCAAGAGACCCAGTACTTC. The chain is built from TRBV5-1 and TRBJ2-5; D remains unclear. The CDR3 is 15 residues long. V was cut by 4 bases and J by 2 bases, with 15 bases left in between. Looked up from germline, CDR1 is SGHRS and CDR2 is YFSETQ.

The chain couples TRBV25-1 to TRBJ2-2; D remains unclear. V dropped 3 bases and J dropped 4 bases, with 3 bases sitting between them. Per the germline V gene, CDR1 is MGHDK and CDR2 is SYGVNS. The CDR3 is made up of 12 amino acids. CDR3 sequence reads: CASSEATGELFF. The DNA of the CDR3 is TGTGCCAGCAGTGAGGCCACCGGGGAGCTGTTTTTT.

This clone was counted a few times. J is TRBJ2-3 and V is TRBV6-6, with no clear D. The germline gives CDR1 MNHNY, CDR2 SVGAGI (reference sequence). V was clipped by 5 bases and J by 1 base, with 13 bases between them. This CDR3 comprises 15 residues. CDR3 residues: CASSRRAQGTDTQYF. The CDR3 region has the DNA TGTGCCAGCAGTAGACGGGCCCAGGGCACAGATACGCAGTATTTT.

The chain recombines TRBV2 with TRBJ2-7, with 7 bases matching TRBD1. Germline CDR1 and CDR2: SNHLY and FYNNEI. The V segment lost 4 bases and the J segment 5 bases; nucleotides outside the gene matches: 8. The length of the CDR3 is 14 residues. DNA for the CDR3: TGTGCCAGCAGTGTGGAGACAGGGATTAACGAGCAGTACTTC. Amino acids: CASSVETGINEQYF.

This clone was seen a few times. This rearrangement joins TRBV10-3 to TRBJ1-5; possibly TRBD1 for D (6 bases). V was pared by 8 bases and J by 8 bases, with 13 bases between. CDR3 size: 12 residues. Germline V gene lookup returns CDR1 ENHRY and CDR2 SYGVKD. The CDR3 DNA reads as TGTGCCATCGGGGGCAGGGGTGAGCCCCAGCATTTT. Its protein is CAIGGRGEPQHF.

The chain is built from TRBV5-1 and TRBJ2-7; either TRBD1 or TRBD2 may fit D (5 bases each). CDR3 length equals 13 residues. Germline assignment: CDR1 SGHRS and CDR2 YFSETQ. Trimming left V 0 bases short and J 4 bases short, with 8 bases between. CDR3 DNA: TGCGCCAGCAGCTTGGGAGGGGAATACGAGCAGTACTTC. This encodes CASSLGGEYEQYF.

The chain links TRBV12-5 to TRBJ2-5, with D hard to call. V was trimmed by 0 bases and J by 5 bases, leaving 4 bases between them. This CDR3 spans 12 amino acids. From germline, CDR1 is LGHNT and CDR2 FRNRAP. CDR3 sequence: CASGLVTETQYF. CDR3 nucleotide sequence: TGTGCTAGTGGTTTGGTTACGGAGACCCAGTACTTC.

The rearrangement links TRBV7-6 to TRBJ2-2; D unclear. The CDR3 contains 14 residues. Germline CDR1 reads SGHVS; CDR2 reads FNYEAQ. Trimming cost V 4 bases and J 1 base, with 7 bases left between them. Here the CDR3 reads CASSSGGNTGELFF. CDR3 DNA: TGTGCCAGCAGCTCCGGCGGGAACACCGGGGAGCTGTTTTTT.

The J gene is TRBJ1-2, the V gene TRBV6-5, with D possibly TRBD1 on 5 matching bases. Germline CDR1 reads MNHEY; CDR2 reads SVGAGI. The germline V and J ends were trimmed by 2 bases and 8 bases, with 9 bases remaining between them. The CDR3 consists of 12 residues. CDR3 nucleotide sequence: TGTGCCAGCAGTTACAGGGGCTGGGGCTACACCTTC. It is translated as CASSYRGWGYTF.

This chain connects TRBV2 to TRBJ2-5, with D possibly matching TRBD2 (5 bases). There are 14 residues in the CDR3. Trimming removed 2 bases from V and 1 base from J, with 8 bases in between. Germline V CDR1 and CDR2: SNHLY, FYNNEI. The CDR3 here is CASSESRGQETQYF. The CDR3 nucleotides read TGTGCCAGCAGTGAATCCCGGGGCCAAGAGACCCAGTACTTC.

The genes are TRBV7-9 and TRBJ1-1; D is undetermined. Germline V gene lookup returns CDR1 SEHNR and CDR2 FQNEAQ (reference sequence). The CDR3 extends over 12 amino acids. The V end lost 5 bases, the J end lost 10 bases, and 14 bases lay between the germline ends. As DNA, the CDR3 is TGTGCCAGCAGCCCTCGGGAAGGCGCAGCTTTCTTT. Translation: CASSPREGAAFF.

This rearrangement joins TRBV19 to TRBJ1-1; 8 bases are a match to TRBD1. The V gene's germline CDR1 is LNHDA and CDR2 SQIVND (reference sequence). There are 12 residues in the CDR3. Trimming cost V 1 base and J 8 bases; bases outside gene matches: 0. The CDR3 loop reads CASSIGDREAFF. In DNA, the CDR3 is TGTGCCAGTAGTATAGGGGACAGGGAAGCTTTCTTT. Filled out from reference TRBV19 and TRBJ1-1, the complete variable domain reads DGGITQSPKYLFRKEGQNVTLSCEQNLNHDAMYWYRQDPGQGLRLIYYSQIVNDFQKGDIAEGYSVSREKKESFPLTVTSAQKNPTAFYLCASSIGDREAFFGQGTRLTVV.

The chain joins TRBV12-5 to TRBJ1-1; a possible D gene is TRBD1 (5 bases). The ends were cut back, 4 bases at V and 8 bases at J, with 17 bases in the middle. Germline CDR1 and CDR2: LGHNT and FRNRAP. The CDR3 consists of 14 residues. CDR3 protein: CASGSTGTRREAFF. As DNA, the CDR3 is TGTGCTAGTGGTTCAACCGGGACTCGAAGGGAAGCTTTCTTT.